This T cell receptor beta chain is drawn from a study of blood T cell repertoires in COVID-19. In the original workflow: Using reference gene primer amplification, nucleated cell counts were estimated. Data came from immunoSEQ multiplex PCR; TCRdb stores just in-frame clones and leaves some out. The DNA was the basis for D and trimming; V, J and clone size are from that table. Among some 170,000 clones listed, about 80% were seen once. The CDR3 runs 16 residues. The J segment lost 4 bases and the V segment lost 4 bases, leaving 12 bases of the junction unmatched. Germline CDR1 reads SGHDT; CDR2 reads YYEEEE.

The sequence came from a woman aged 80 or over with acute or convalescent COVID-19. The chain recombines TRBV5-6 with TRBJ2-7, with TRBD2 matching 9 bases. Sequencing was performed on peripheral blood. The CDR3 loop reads CASSRVSGGPSYEQYF. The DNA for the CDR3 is TGTGCCAGCAGCCGTGTCAGCGGGGGGCCTTCTTACGAGCAGTACTTC.